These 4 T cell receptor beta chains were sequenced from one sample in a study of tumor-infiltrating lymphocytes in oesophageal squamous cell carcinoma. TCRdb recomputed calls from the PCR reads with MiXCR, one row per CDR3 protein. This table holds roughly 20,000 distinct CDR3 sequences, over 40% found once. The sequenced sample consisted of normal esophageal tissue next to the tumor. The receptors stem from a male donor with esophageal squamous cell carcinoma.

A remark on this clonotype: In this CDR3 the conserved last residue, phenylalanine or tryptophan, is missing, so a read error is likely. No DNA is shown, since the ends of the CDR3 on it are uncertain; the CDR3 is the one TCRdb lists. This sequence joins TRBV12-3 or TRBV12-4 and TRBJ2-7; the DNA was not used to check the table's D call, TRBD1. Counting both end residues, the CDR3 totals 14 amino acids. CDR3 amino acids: CASSLQGTGYTFGS.

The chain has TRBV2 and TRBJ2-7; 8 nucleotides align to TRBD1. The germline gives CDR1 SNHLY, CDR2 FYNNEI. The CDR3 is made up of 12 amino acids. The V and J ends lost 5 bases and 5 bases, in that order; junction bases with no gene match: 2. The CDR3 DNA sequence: TGTGCCAGCAGTTCGGGACAGGACGAGCAGTACTTC. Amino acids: CASSSGQDEQYF.

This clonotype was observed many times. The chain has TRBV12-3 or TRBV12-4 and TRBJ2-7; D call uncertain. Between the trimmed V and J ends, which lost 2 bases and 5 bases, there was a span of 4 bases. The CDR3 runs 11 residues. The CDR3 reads CASSLSDEQYF. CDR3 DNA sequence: TGTGCCAGCAGTTTATCTGACGAGCAGTACTTC.

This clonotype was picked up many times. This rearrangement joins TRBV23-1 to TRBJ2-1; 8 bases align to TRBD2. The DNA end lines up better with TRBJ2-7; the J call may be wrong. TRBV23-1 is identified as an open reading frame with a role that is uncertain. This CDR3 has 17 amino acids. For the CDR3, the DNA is TGCGCCAGCAGTCACCCGCGGACTAGCCGTAACTACAATGAGCAGTACTTC. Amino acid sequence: CASSHPRTSRNYNEQYF.